These T cell receptor beta chains were read from a single sample in a study of cytomegalovirus exposure and HLA in healthy donors. Assay: immunoSEQ multiplex PCR; the TCRdb copy retains only in-frame clones and omits some. The sample holds 75,000 to 85,000 clones, around three quarters seen once. The sequenced sample consisted of PBMCs. These receptors all come from a male donor in good health and CMV-seronegative. Both conserved end residues are part of each CDR3. The order of the fields is CDR3 protein, CDR3 DNA, D gene, clone size, J gene, V gene. D genes are given only for firm matches. Clone size appears in some rows only: once, few, many, or a class for an expanded clone.

CASSLWVGGNQPQHF | TGTGCCAGCAGCTTGTGGGTGGGGGGTAATCAGCCCCAGCATTTT | . | . | TRBJ1-5 | TRBV5-6
CASSLGSSGRLGEQYF | TGCGCCAGCAGCTTGGGTTCTAGCGGGAGGCTAGGCGAGCAGTACTTC | TRBD2 | . | TRBJ2-7 | TRBV5-1
CAWSVGRGGYGYPF | TGTGCCTGGAGTGTGGGCAGAGGGGGCTATGGCTACCCCTTC | TRBD1 | . | TRBJ1-2 | TRBV30
CASSQGRQGAMHTQYF | TGTGCCAGCAGCCAAGGGAGACAGGGGGCTATGCATACGCAGTATTTT | TRBD1 | . | TRBJ2-3 | TRBV14
CASSEYTADTQYF | TGTGCCAGCAGTGAATATACGGCAGATACGCAGTATTTT | . | few | TRBJ2-3 | TRBV25-1
CASSLAFGPNYEQYF | TGCGCCAGCAGCTTGGCGTTTGGGCCAAACTACGAGCAGTACTTC | . | . | TRBJ2-7 | TRBV5-1
CASSSWLGGMETQYF | TGCGCCAGCAGCTCTTGGCTTGGGGGCATGGAGACCCAGTACTTC | . | . | TRBJ2-5 | TRBV5-1
CASRAPGLAGGEQYF | TGTGCCAGTAGGGCGCCGGGACTAGCGGGAGGCGAGCAGTACTTC | TRBD2 | . | TRBJ2-7 | TRBV19
CAWSGTNYGYTF | TGTGCCTGGAGTGGTACTAACTATGGCTACACCTTC | . | few | TRBJ1-2 | TRBV30
CASSHGTNGNTIYF | TGTGCCAGCAGCCACGGGACAAATGGGAACACCATATATTTT | . | . | TRBJ1-3 | TRBV9